This T cell receptor (beta chain) was identified in a study of blood T cell repertoires in COVID-19. Background on the study: Samples of COVID-19 (acute and convalescent) were obtained from the United States, Italy and Spain. The cDNA or gDNA used as material had been derived from T cells, B-cell-depleted T cells, or PBMCs.

Enrolment of Seattle patients took place during active infection, and they were followed longitudinally. CDR3 length equals 11 residues. Deletions cut 7 bases from V and 7 bases from J, with 8 bases between. The germline gives CDR1 MNHEY, CDR2 SMNVEV (reference sequence). Produced via immunoSEQ multiplex PCR; TCRdb's table is partial and in-frame only. The profile shows about 200,000 clones, approximately 85% of them singletons. This clone was picked up a small number of times. This sequence joins TRBV27 and TRBJ2-1; possibly TRBD1 for D (5 bases). Sequencing input: peripheral blood. The sequence was collected from a woman aged 70-85 years with COVID-19, enrolled during active disease. For the CDR3, the DNA is TGTGCCAGCATTAGGGGTAATGAGCAGTTCTTC. Translation: CASIRGNEQFF.